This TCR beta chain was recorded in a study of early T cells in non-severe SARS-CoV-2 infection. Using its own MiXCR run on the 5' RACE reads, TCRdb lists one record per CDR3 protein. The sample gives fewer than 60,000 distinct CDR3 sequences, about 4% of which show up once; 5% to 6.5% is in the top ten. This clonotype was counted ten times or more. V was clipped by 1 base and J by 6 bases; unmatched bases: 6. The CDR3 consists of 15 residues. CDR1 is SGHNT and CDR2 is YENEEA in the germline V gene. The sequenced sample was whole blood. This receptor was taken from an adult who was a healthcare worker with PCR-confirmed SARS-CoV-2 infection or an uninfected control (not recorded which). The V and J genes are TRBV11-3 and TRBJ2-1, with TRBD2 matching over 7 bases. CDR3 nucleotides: TGTGCCAGCAGCTTAGCGGGCGGGAGCCTCAATGAGCAGTTCTTC. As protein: CASSLAGGSLNEQFF.